These T cell receptor beta chains were read from a single sample in a study of identical twins. TCRdb redid the calling of the 5' RACE reads with MiXCR, one entry per CDR3 protein. The table includes some 900,000 distinct CDR3 sequences, 12% detected once. This sample was also put to use in a study of yellow fever vaccine responses in identical twins.

Sequenced input: PBMCs. The receptors were gathered from a woman between 18 and 29 years old in good health. Each CDR3 is given with its conserved first and last residue. Each record gives: V gene, J gene, clone size, D gene, CDR3 DNA, CDR3 protein. A D gene is named only where the DNA matches it firmly. Clone sizes are given selectively: once, few, many, or a class where the clone is expanded.

v_call: TRBV10-3
j_call: TRBJ2-2
clone_size: few
d_call: TRBD1
cdr3_nt: TGTGCCACCATAGGAGGACAGGGGAACACCGGGGAGCTGTTTTTT
cdr3_aa: CATIGGQGNTGELFF

v_call: TRBV5-5
j_call: TRBJ2-5
clone_size: NA
d_call: TRBD2
cdr3_nt: TGTGCCAGCAGCGCCGGACTAGCGGGGGGTGGAGAGACCCAGTACTTC
cdr3_aa: CASSAGLAGGGETQYF

v_call: TRBV24-1
j_call: TRBJ2-6
clone_size: NA
d_call: NA
cdr3_nt: TGTGCCACCAGTGGTCGAAGTCTCAGCTCTGGGGCCAACGTCCTGACTTTC
cdr3_aa: CATSGRSLSSGANVLTF

v_call: TRBV6-5
j_call: TRBJ2-7
clone_size: many
d_call: NA
cdr3_nt: TGTGCCAGCAGTTACTCGACGGCTAGCCGTTCCTACGAGCAGTACTTC
cdr3_aa: CASSYSTASRSYEQYF

v_call: TRBV6-1
j_call: TRBJ2-7
clone_size: many
d_call: TRBD1
cdr3_nt: TGTGCCAGCAGGCCGGGACAGCACTCCTACGAGCAGTACTTC
cdr3_aa: CASRPGQHSYEQYF

v_call: TRBV29-1
j_call: TRBJ2-1
clone_size: few
d_call: NA
cdr3_nt: TGCAGCACCGTGGCGGGGTTCTCCTACAATGAGCAGTTCTTC
cdr3_aa: CSTVAGFSYNEQFF

v_call: TRBV21-1
j_call: TRBJ2-2
clone_size: NA
d_call: NA
cdr3_nt: TGTGCCAGCAGCAAGGCCTCCCCTCCGAACACCGGGGAGCTGTTTTTT
cdr3_aa: CASSKASPPNTGELFF

v_call: TRBV21-1
j_call: TRBJ2-1
clone_size: NA
d_call: NA
cdr3_nt: TGTGCCAGCAGCTGGCAGGACAGGTTTTACAATGAGCAGTTCTTC
cdr3_aa: CASSWQDRFYNEQFF

v_call: TRBV4-1
j_call: TRBJ2-1
clone_size: NA
d_call: NA
cdr3_nt: TGCGCCAGCAGCCAAGGACCCGATTGGGTTAATAATGAGCAGTTCTTC
cdr3_aa: CASSQGPDWVNNEQFF

v_call: TRBV25-1
j_call: TRBJ2-1
clone_size: NA
d_call: NA
cdr3_nt: TGTGCCAGCAGCCGGGCGTTGCATCATGAGCAGTTCTTC
cdr3_aa: CASSRALHHEQFF

v_call: TRBV6-1
j_call: TRBJ1-1
clone_size: NA
d_call: NA
cdr3_nt: TGTGCCAGCAGCGCAGACGTCCTAGGGGGGAACACTGAAGCTTTCTTT
cdr3_aa: CASSADVLGGNTEAFF

v_call: TRBV12-3/TRBV12-4
j_call: TRBJ2-3
clone_size: NA
d_call: NA
cdr3_nt: TGTGCCAGCAGACCATTGGACGGAACGACTAGCACAGATACGCAGTATTTT
cdr3_aa: CASRPLDGTTSTDTQYF

v_call: TRBV27
j_call: TRBJ2-1
clone_size: NA
d_call: TRBD1
cdr3_nt: TGTGCCAGCAGTCCGACAGGGTCCGAGCCCTACAATGAGCAGTTCTTC
cdr3_aa: CASSPTGSEPYNEQFF

v_call: TRBV9
j_call: TRBJ2-3
clone_size: NA
d_call: TRBD2
cdr3_nt: TGTGCCAGCAGCGTCGGACTAGCGGGAGAGTGGAACACAGATACGCAGTATTTT
cdr3_aa: CASSVGLAGEWNTDTQYF

v_call: TRBV5-1
j_call: TRBJ2-1
clone_size: few
d_call: NA
cdr3_nt: TGCGCCAGCACCACGGTTAAAAGCTCCTACAATGAGCAGTTCTTC
cdr3_aa: CASTTVKSSYNEQFF

v_call: TRBV7-9
j_call: TRBJ2-7
clone_size: few
d_call: NA
cdr3_nt: TGTGCCAGCAGCAAGGGTTACGAGCAGTACTTC
cdr3_aa: CASSKGYEQYF

v_call: TRBV5-1
j_call: TRBJ2-7
clone_size: NA
d_call: TRBD1
cdr3_nt: TGCGCCAGCAGCGCGCCGGGACAGGGGGTATTGTCGAGCTACGAGCAGTACTTC
cdr3_aa: CASSAPGQGVLSSYEQYF

v_call: TRBV27
j_call: TRBJ2-3
clone_size: few
d_call: NA
cdr3_nt: TGTGCCAGCGGTATCCGGACCACCCCCTCAGATACGCAGTATTTT
cdr3_aa: CASGIRTTPSDTQYF

v_call: TRBV18
j_call: TRBJ2-7
clone_size: NA
d_call: TRBD2
cdr3_nt: TGTGCCAGCTCAAGGACTAGCGGGAGTAGCGAGCAGTACTTC
cdr3_aa: CASSRTSGSSEQYF

v_call: TRBV12-3/TRBV12-4
j_call: TRBJ2-1
clone_size: NA
d_call: TRBD1
cdr3_nt: TGTGCCAGCCGACAGGGGGTGATTAGGGAGCAGTTCTTC
cdr3_aa: CASRQGVIREQFF

v_call: TRBV11-1
j_call: TRBJ2-1
clone_size: many
d_call: TRBD2
cdr3_nt: TGTGCCAGCAGCACACCCGGGACTAGCGGGAGACCCTCCTACAATGAGCAGTTCTTC
cdr3_aa: CASSTPGTSGRPSYNEQFF

v_call: TRBV6-1
j_call: TRBJ2-5
clone_size: few
d_call: NA
cdr3_nt: TGTGCCAGCATTGGGAGGGAGACCCAGTACTTC
cdr3_aa: CASIGRETQYF

v_call: TRBV5-1
j_call: TRBJ2-3
clone_size: many
d_call: NA
cdr3_nt: TGCGCCAGCAGCTTGTTGTCGGGGGCGAGCACCACAGATACGCAGTATTTT
cdr3_aa: CASSLLSGASTTDTQYF

v_call: TRBV12-3/TRBV12-4
j_call: TRBJ2-1
clone_size: NA
d_call: TRBD2
cdr3_nt: TGTGCCAGCACCCACGCGGAGCCTAGCGGGAGACCCCCCTACAATGAGCAGTTCTTC
cdr3_aa: CASTHAEPSGRPPYNEQFF

v_call: TRBV18
j_call: TRBJ2-1
clone_size: NA
d_call: NA
cdr3_nt: TGTGCCAGCTCACCACCTCTCAGCCACAATGAGCAGTTCTTC
cdr3_aa: CASSPPLSHNEQFF

v_call: TRBV24-1
j_call: TRBJ2-1
clone_size: NA
d_call: NA
cdr3_nt: TGTGCCACCCAGGGGTCGGACACAAGTGAGCAGTTCTTC
cdr3_aa: CATQGSDTSEQFF

v_call: TRBV5-1
j_call: TRBJ2-7
clone_size: NA
d_call: TRBD2
cdr3_nt: TGCGCCAGCAGCTTGGCGACTAGCGGCACCTACGAGCAGTACTTC
cdr3_aa: CASSLATSGTYEQYF

v_call: TRBV11-2
j_call: TRBJ2-1
clone_size: few
d_call: NA
cdr3_nt: TGTGCCAGCAGCCCCGCCTCAGATCTTTTTGGCGGACCATCCTACAATGAGCAGTTCTTC
cdr3_aa: CASSPASDLFGGPSYNEQFF

v_call: TRBV5-6
j_call: TRBJ2-5
clone_size: few
d_call: TRBD2
cdr3_nt: TGTGCCAGCAGCGGCCCGGGCGGGGGAAACCAAGAGACCCAGTACTTC
cdr3_aa: CASSGPGGGNQETQYF

v_call: TRBV2
j_call: TRBJ2-4
clone_size: NA
d_call: NA
cdr3_nt: TGTGCCAGCAGCTCGGACAGCTTCACTGGGAAGAAAAACATTCAGTACTTC
cdr3_aa: CASSSDSFTGKKNIQYF

v_call: TRBV7-9
j_call: TRBJ1-1
clone_size: NA
d_call: NA
cdr3_nt: TGTGCCAGCAGCTTATGGGGGCTCGGCACTGAAGCTTTCTTT
cdr3_aa: CASSLWGLGTEAFF

v_call: TRBV5-1
j_call: TRBJ2-2
clone_size: NA
d_call: NA
cdr3_nt: TGCGCCAGCAGCTTATCGGGGATTTTTACAGCGAACACCGGGGAGCTGTTTTTT
cdr3_aa: CASSLSGIFTANTGELFF

v_call: TRBV11-2
j_call: TRBJ2-5
clone_size: few
d_call: TRBD2
cdr3_nt: TGTGCCAGCAGCTTAGACAAGGTAGCGGGAGTCGCAGAGACCCAGTACTTC
cdr3_aa: CASSLDKVAGVAETQYF

v_call: TRBV5-5
j_call: TRBJ2-7
clone_size: many
d_call: NA
cdr3_nt: TGTGCCAGCAGCTCCTCTGACACGGGTCGGAACGAGCAGTACTTC
cdr3_aa: CASSSSDTGRNEQYF

v_call: TRBV2
j_call: TRBJ1-2
clone_size: few
d_call: NA
cdr3_nt: TGTGCCAGCAGTGAAGGTTCGGCGCGAAACTATGGCTACACCTTC
cdr3_aa: CASSEGSARNYGYTF